Listed below are T cell receptor beta chains from one sample, sequenced in a study of beta chain features in type 1 diabetes. Data came from immunoSEQ multiplex PCR; TCRdb stores just in-frame clones and leaves some out. The repertoire holds 350,000 to 400,000 clones, with about 15% as singletons. The material sequenced was naive CD4+ T cells from blood. These receptors all come from a woman between 18 and 30 years old in good health. Both conserved end residues are part of each CDR3. D genes are given only for firm matches. Rows give clone size only sometimes, using once, few, many, or a class for an expanded clone.

size: few; J: TRBJ2-3; V: TRBV7-9; D: TRBD2; DNA: TGTGCCAGCAGCTTAGCGACTAGCTCTAGCACAGATACGCAGTATTTT; CDR3: CASSLATSSSTDTQYF
size: few; J: TRBJ1-5; V: TRBV6-5; D: -; DNA: TGTGCCAGCAGCGCCGAAGGGGGTAGCAATCAGCCCCAGCATTTT; CDR3: CASSAEGGSNQPQHF
size: few; J: TRBJ2-3; V: TRBV7-9; D: -; DNA: TGTGCCAGCAGCCCCCTCCCCCAGGATACGCAGTATTTT; CDR3: CASSPLPQDTQYF
size: -; J: TRBJ1-1; V: TRBV19; D: TRBD1; DNA: TGTGCCAGCCGCGGTCAGGCAGGGGGCGAGACTGAAGCTTTCTTT; CDR3: CASRGQAGGETEAFF
size: -; J: TRBJ2-7; V: TRBV7-2; D: -; DNA: TGTGCCAGCAGCTTAGTAGGGGATCTCCCACTCTACGAGCAGTACTTC; CDR3: CASSLVGDLPLYEQYF
size: -; J: TRBJ1-5; V: TRBV18; D: TRBD1; DNA: TGTGCCAGCTCACGGACAGGGACTAGCAATCAGCCCCAGCATTTT; CDR3: CASSRTGTSNQPQHF
size: few; J: TRBJ2-7; V: TRBV5-1; D: -; DNA: TGCGCCAGCAGCTTGAATTTCGACGAGCAGTACTTC; CDR3: CASSLNFDEQYF
size: few; J: TRBJ2-1; V: TRBV30; D: TRBD1; DNA: TGTGCCTGGAGTGTAAGCGGGACAGGGGCCAATGAGCAGTTCTTC; CDR3: CAWSVSGTGANEQFF
size: -; J: TRBJ2-7; V: TRBV5-1; D: -; DNA: TGCGCCAGCAGCTTGGCAGGGGTGCAGGACGAGCAGTACTTC; CDR3: CASSLAGVQDEQYF
size: -; J: TRBJ2-1; V: TRBV7-9; D: -; DNA: TGTGCCAGCACACCGAGAAGATCCCTTGACAATGAGCAGTTCTTC; CDR3: CASTPRRSLDNEQFF